What follows are 2 T cell receptor beta chains derived from one specimen sequenced in a study of T cell responses to AZD1222 COVID-19 vaccine. TCRdb's table, derived via immunoSEQ multiplex PCR, lists solely in-frame clones and lacks some. The sample contains about 68,000 clones, roughly 86% of which appear only once. The material was peripheral blood, obtained on day 0 of AZD1222 vaccination. The receptors were gathered from an adult in good health.

This clone ranks as medium-sized (0.01 to 0.1%). Other DNA variants within this sample encode the same CDR3. The chain recombines TRBV6-1 with TRBJ2-7; 13 bases agree with TRBD2. The CDR3 extends over 15 amino acids. Losses at the gene ends were 1 base for V and 3 bases for J; bases not matched to a gene: 0. The germline gives CDR1 MNHNS, CDR2 SASEGT. The CDR3 loop is CASSEGTSGSYEQYF. The CDR3 DNA sequence: TGTGCCAGCAGTGAAGGGACTAGCGGGAGCTACGAGCAGTACTTC.

The chain combines TRBV7-2 with TRBJ1-6; tentative D call: TRBD1 (6 bases). V was trimmed by 5 bases and J by 5 bases, leaving 13 bases between them. In germline, CDR1 is SGHTA, CDR2 FQGNSA. CDR3 length: 15 residues. CDR3 residues: CASSPAGTNNSPLHF. CDR3 sequence (DNA): TGTGCCAGCAGCCCGGCCGGGACAAATAATTCACCCCTCCACTTT.